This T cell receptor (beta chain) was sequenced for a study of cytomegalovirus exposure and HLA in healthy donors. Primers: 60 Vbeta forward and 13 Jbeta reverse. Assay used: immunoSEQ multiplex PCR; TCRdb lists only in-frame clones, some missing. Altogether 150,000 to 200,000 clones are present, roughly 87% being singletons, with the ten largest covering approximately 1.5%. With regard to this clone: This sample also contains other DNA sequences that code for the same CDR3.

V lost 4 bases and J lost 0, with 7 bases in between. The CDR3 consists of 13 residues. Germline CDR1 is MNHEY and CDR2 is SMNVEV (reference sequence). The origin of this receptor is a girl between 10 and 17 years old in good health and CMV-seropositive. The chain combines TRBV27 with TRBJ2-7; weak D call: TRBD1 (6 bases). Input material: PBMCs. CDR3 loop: CASSYRDSYEQYF. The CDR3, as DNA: TGTGCCAGCAGTTACAGGGACTCCTACGAGCAGTACTTC.